This T cell receptor beta chain derives from a study of CD8 T cells in Susac syndrome. The CDR3 is 15 amino acids. The V gene lost 2 bases and the J gene lost 2 bases, with 11 bases spanning the gap. Germline CDR1 reads KGHDR; CDR2 reads SFDVKD. Roughly 0.45 to 1 ug RNA was reverse transcribed with random hexamers. TCRdb itself ran the immunoSEQ multiplex PCR reads through MiXCR, one entry per CDR3 protein. The table records 300,000 or so distinct CDR3 sequences, about 90% of them present only once. The CD8+ and CD4+ T cells were negatively isolated, with the TEMRA cells enriched by FACS. The rearrangement joins TRBV24-1 to TRBJ2-5; a weak D match, TRBD2 (6 bases). The sequence was obtained from a human donor with multiple sclerosis. Sample: CD4+ T cells from PBMCs. Written as DNA, the CDR3 is TGTGCCACCAGTGATTACACGGGACTGCAAGAGACCCAGTACTTC. Encoded protein: CATSDYTGLQETQYF.